A single sample is the source of the 26 T cell receptor beta chains below, sequenced in a study of cytomegalovirus exposure and HLA in healthy donors. Primers: 60 Vbeta forward and 13 Jbeta reverse. The table came from immunoSEQ multiplex PCR; TCRdb's copy has only in-frame clones and leaves some out. The sample lists more than 75,000 clones, roughly 73% occurring once. What was sequenced was PBMCs. Every receptor here comes from a woman aged 40 to 55 in good health and CMV-seronegative.

The gene calls are TRBV6-4 and TRBJ1-1; D may be TRBD1 (5 bases). The CDR3 has 14 residues. V was shortened by 0 bases and J by 4 bases, with 9 bases between the two germline ends. The germline CDR1 and CDR2 sequences are MRHNA and SNTAGT. The CDR3 sequence is CASSDSSRATEAFF. The CDR3 DNA reads as TGTGCCAGCAGTGACTCTTCCAGGGCCACTGAAGCTTTCTTT.

The chain combines TRBV6-5 with TRBJ2-7; a possible D gene is TRBD2 (5 bases). V was clipped by 0 bases and J by 3 bases, with 9 bases between them. This CDR3 is 14 amino acids long. Per germline, CDR1 MNHEY and CDR2 SVGAGI. The CDR3 loop is CASSYSLAHYEQYF. As DNA, the CDR3 is TGTGCCAGCAGTTACTCTCTAGCACACTACGAGCAGTACTTC.

The chain carries TRBV30 and TRBJ1-6; D is perhaps TRBD1 (5 bases). V was shortened by 0 bases and J by 4 bases, with 16 bases between the two germline ends. The CDR3 is 17 residues long. The V gene's germline CDR1 is GTSNPN and CDR2 SVGIG (reference sequence). The CDR3 nucleotides are TGTGCCTGGAGTGTACTACCTCAGGGTCTTTATAATTCACCCCTCCACTTT. Its protein product is CAWSVLPQGLYNSPLHF.

V and J are TRBV30 and TRBJ2-7; D unclear. Germline V lookup: CDR1 GTSNPN, CDR2 SVGIG (reference sequence). V was trimmed by 0 bases and J by 9 bases, leaving 9 bases between them. The CDR3 runs 11 residues. CDR3 sequence reads: CAWSVEAGQYF. The CDR3 nucleotides read TGTGCCTGGAGTGTAGAGGCCGGGCAGTACTTC.

The table lists this clone with a few counts. The gene calls are TRBV4-2 and TRBJ2-2, with D perhaps matching TRBD2 (7 bases). Germline V CDR1 and CDR2: LGHNA, YNFKEQ. The V end lost 1 base, the J end lost 2 bases, and 17 bases lay between the germline ends. The CDR3 consists of 18 residues. This chain's CDR3 is CASSQGSAGDINTGELFF. As DNA, the CDR3 is TGTGCCAGCAGCCAAGGTTCCGCGGGGGACATAAACACCGGGGAGCTGTTTTTT.

The V call is TRBV5-1, the J call TRBJ2-7; TRBD1 matches at 9 bases. Germline V gene data show CDR1 as SGHRS and CDR2 as YFSETQ. This CDR3 has 15 residues. V was pared by 0 bases and J by 1 base, with 2 bases of the junction left unmatched. In nucleotides, the CDR3 is TGCGCCAGCAGCTTGGAAGGGACAGGGTCCTACGAGCAGTACTTC. This encodes CASSLEGTGSYEQYF.

About this clone itself: The junction does not match germline at one end; this may be a read error. V usage is TRBV7-2 and J usage is TRBJ1-6, with D unresolved. The CDR3 covers 13 residues. Germline V gene data show CDR1 as SGHTA and CDR2 as FQGNSA. The CDR3 region has the DNA TGTGCCAGCAGCTTAGGAGCTCCCGAGCCCCTCAACTTT. Translating it yields CASSLGAPEPLNF.

The gene calls are TRBV5-4 and TRBJ2-5; a possible D gene is TRBD2 (6 bases). The CDR3 sequence is 15 residues long. Per germline, CDR1 SGHNT and CDR2 YYREEE (reference sequence). Deletions cut 4 bases from V and 8 bases from J, with 21 bases between. The chain's CDR3 is CASSGGTEGLGTQYF. For the CDR3, the DNA is TGTGCCAGCAGCGGCGGGACGGAAGGGTTGGGAACCCAGTACTTC.

This chain links TRBV30 with TRBJ1-5; D remains ambiguous. Trimming stripped 5 bases from V and 8 bases from J, with 22 bases between. The CDR3 length is 15 residues. CDR1 and CDR2 (germline): GTSNPN, SVGIG (reference sequence). CDR3 in amino acids: CAWGEGDPAGEPQHF. The CDR3 DNA reads as TGTGCCTGGGGGGAGGGAGACCCAGCCGGGGAGCCCCAGCATTTT. Using reference TRBV30 and TRBJ1-5 for the parts outside the CDR3, the full variable domain is SQTIHQWPATLVQPVGSPLSLECTVEGTSNPNLYWYRQAAGRGLQLLFYSVGIGQISSEVPQNLSASRPQDRQFILSSKKLLLSDSGFYLCAWGEGDPAGEPQHFGDGTRLSIL.

This chain uses TRBV5-1 with TRBJ1-4; 9 bases fit TRBD1. Looked up from germline, CDR1 is SGHRS and CDR2 is YFSETQ. The trim removed 3 bases at V and 7 bases at J, leaving 4 bases unmatched. The CDR3 is 14 amino acids. The CDR3 region is CASSWGQGGEKLFF. Written as DNA, the CDR3 is TGCGCCAGCAGCTGGGGACAGGGCGGTGAAAAACTGTTTTTT. Variable domain in full (rest from reference TRBV5-1 and TRBJ1-4): KAGVTQTPRYLIKTRGQQVTLSCSPISGHRSVSWYQQTPGQGLQFLFEYFSETQRNKGNFPGRFSGRQFSNSRSEMNVSTLELGDSALYLCASSWGQGGEKLFFGSGTQLSVL.

The chain combines TRBV5-5 with TRBJ1-2; no definite D call. CDR1 and CDR2 (germline): SGHKS, YYEKEE (reference sequence). The CDR3 is made up of 13 amino acids. Trimming took off 0 bases at V and 8 bases at J, with 11 bases between the two ends. CDR3 protein: CASSLAWGEGYTF. CDR3 nucleotides: TGTGCCAGCAGCTTGGCATGGGGAGAAGGCTACACCTTC.

The chain uses TRBV30 and TRBJ1-2; the match to TRBD1 covers 9 bases. This CDR3 contains 13 residues. Germline lookup yields CDR1 GTSNPN and CDR2 SVGIG (reference sequence). V lost 4 bases, J lost 6 bases, and 6 bases stayed unmatched. This chain's CDR3 is CAWKDRGTNGYTF. For the CDR3, the DNA is TGTGCCTGGAAGGACAGGGGCACAAATGGCTACACCTTC.

J is TRBJ2-2 and V is TRBV12-5; D might be TRBD2 (6 bases). This CDR3 has 13 amino acids. The V end was cut by 6 bases, the J end by 7 bases, with 12 bases between. Per the germline V gene, CDR1 is LGHNT and CDR2 is FRNRAP. The CDR3 loop is CASGNSGYGELFF. DNA of the CDR3: TGTGCTAGTGGCAATAGCGGATACGGGGAGCTGTTTTTT.

The gene calls are TRBV5-1 and TRBJ2-7; 8 bases line up with TRBD1. V lost 4 bases, J lost 5 bases, and 5 bases stayed unmatched. This CDR3 is 13 amino acids long. The V gene's germline CDR1 is SGHRS and CDR2 YFSETQ. CDR3 amino acids: CASSGQGEHEQYF. The CDR3 nucleotides read TGCGCCAGCAGCGGACAGGGAGAACACGAGCAGTACTTC. Drawing the rest from reference TRBV5-1 and TRBJ2-7, the complete variable domain is KAGVTQTPRYLIKTRGQQVTLSCSPISGHRSVSWYQQTPGQGLQFLFEYFSETQRNKGNFPGRFSGRQFSNSRSEMNVSTLELGDSALYLCASSGQGEHEQYFGPGTRLTVT.

The V and J genes are TRBV6-1 and TRBJ1-1, with TRBD1 identical over 9 bases. There are 18 residues in the CDR3. With 1 base clipped from V and 5 bases from J, the junction kept 14 bases outside the gene matches. Germline lookup yields CDR1 MNHNS and CDR2 SASEGT. CDR3 region: CASSEVPGPDRGSTEAFF. The CDR3, as DNA: TGTGCCAGCAGTGAAGTTCCGGGCCCCGACAGGGGGTCTACTGAAGCTTTCTTT.

The chain links TRBV4-1 to TRBJ1-5; 10 bases are a match to TRBD1. The germline V gene has CDR1 MGHRA and CDR2 YSYEKL. Losses at the gene ends were 1 base for V and 6 bases for J; bases not matched to a gene: 6. CDR3 length: 16 amino acids. The CDR3 DNA reads TGCGCCAGCAGCCAAGGACAGGGGGCTAAGGTTCAGCCCCAGCATTTT. This codes for CASSQGQGAKVQPQHF.

The V and J genes are TRBV4-1 and TRBJ2-7, with 7 bases aligning to TRBD1. The CDR3 loop spans 16 amino acids. Trimming cost V 4 bases and J 1 base; bases outside gene matches: 10. CDR1 is MGHRA and CDR2 is YSYEKL in the germline V gene. CDR3: CASSPQTGVLSYEQYF. The DNA for the CDR3 is TGCGCCAGCAGCCCACAAACAGGGGTTCTATCCTACGAGCAGTACTTC.

The gene calls are TRBV2 and TRBJ2-2; no clear D gene. This CDR3 is 11 amino acids long. The germline gives CDR1 SNHLY, CDR2 FYNNEI. The V gene lost 9 bases and the J gene lost 6 bases, with 8 bases spanning the gap. The CDR3 DNA reads TGTGCCAGTAGCCTCGCCGGGGAGCTGTTTTTT. Protein: CASSLAGELFF.

Only a few counts were recorded for this clone. The gene calls are TRBV5-4 and TRBJ1-1; a weak D match, TRBD1 (6 bases). V shed 4 bases and J shed 8 bases, with 12 bases lying between them. CDR3 length equals 12 residues. Germline-derived CDR1 and CDR2 are SGHNT and YYREEE (reference sequence). The CDR3 DNA is TGTGCCAGCAGCCTTAGCCAGGGGGAAGCTTTCTTT. It encodes CASSLSQGEAFF.

The J gene is TRBJ1-4, the V gene TRBV27, with 8 bases that match TRBD1. This CDR3 comprises 14 residues. Trimming removed 6 bases from V and 7 bases from J; junction bases left unmatched: 7. Germline assignment: CDR1 MNHEY and CDR2 SMNVEV (reference sequence). CDR3 coding DNA: TGTGCCAGCAGGCACACAGGGGGAGCTGAAAAACTGTTTTTT. Its translation: CASRHTGGAEKLFF.

The chain combines TRBV5-6 with TRBJ2-1, with unresolved D. The ends were cut back, 4 bases at V and 6 bases at J, with 8 bases in the middle. Germline V gives CDR1 SGHDT, CDR2 YYEEEE. This CDR3 comprises 12 residues. The CDR3 loop reads CASSRYSNEQFF. Here the CDR3 DNA reads TGTGCCAGCAGCCGGTACAGCAATGAGCAGTTCTTC. The variable domain in full, with the rest retrieved from reference TRBV5-6 and TRBJ2-1, is DAGVTQSPTHLIKTRGQQVTLRCSPKSGHDTVSWYQQALGQGPQFIFQYYEEEERQRGNFPDRFSGHQFPNYSSELNVNALLLGDSALYLCASSRYSNEQFFGPGTRLTVL.

V and J are TRBV6-5 and TRBJ1-1; 8 positions match TRBD1. The CDR3 covers 15 residues. Germline V lookup: CDR1 MNHEY, CDR2 SVGAGI. With V trimmed by 6 bases and J by 0 bases, 6 bases remained unmatched. CDR3 in DNA: TGTGCCAGCAGGGCCTTCAGGGGGCTGAACACTGAAGCTTTCTTT. Encoded protein: CASRAFRGLNTEAFF.

The chain uses TRBV10-3 and TRBJ2-1; 14 nucleotides agree with TRBD2. Trimming took 3 bases from V and 0 from J; bases not matched to a gene: 10. This CDR3 spans 20 amino acids. CDR1 ENHRY and CDR2 SYGVKD come from the germline V gene. In nucleotides, the CDR3 is TGTGCCATCAGTGACCCCGGACTAGCGGGGGGCCAAAGCTCCTACAATGAGCAGTTCTTC. It codes for CAISDPGLAGGQSSYNEQFF.

This clone was counted once. This chain joins TRBV7-9 and TRBJ2-2; 9 nucleotides align to TRBD1. The CDR3 runs to 15 residues. V was clipped by 4 bases and J by 3 bases; unmatched bases: 3. Germline values: CDR1 SEHNR, CDR2 FQNEAQ (reference sequence). CDR3 residues: CASSSRDRDTGELFF. In DNA form, the CDR3 reads TGTGCCAGCAGCTCCCGGGACAGGGACACCGGGGAGCTGTTTTTT.

The chain has TRBV14 and TRBJ2-1, with D tentatively TRBD2 (5 bases). Germline V gene data show CDR1 as SGHDN and CDR2 as FVKESK. The CDR3 is 16 amino acids. V was cut by 1 base and J by 0 bases, with 10 bases left in between. The CDR3 bases are TGTGCCAGCAGCCAAGGTCCGGGAAGCTCCTACAATGAGCAGTTCTTC. Residues: CASSQGPGSSYNEQFF.

This clone has only a few counts. V and J are TRBV4-2 and TRBJ1-1; 7 bases agree with TRBD1. Germline-derived CDR1 and CDR2 are LGHNA and YNFKEQ. V was clipped by 5 bases and J by 1 base; unmatched bases: 16. The length of the CDR3 is 18 residues. The CDR3 sequence: CASSYIRGRGDSNTEAFF. CDR3 nucleotides: TGTGCCAGCAGCTATATCAGGGGCAGGGGGGACTCGAACACTGAAGCTTTCTTT.